The 21 T cell receptor beta chains reported below all come from one sample, sequenced in a study of T cells after yellow fever vaccination (dated 2019 in TCRdb). The label giving this sample's treatment or condition can be read as: live attenuated yellow fever vaccine strain. Library prep was done by 5' RACE. These reads were obtained on an Illumina HiSeq 2500. TCRdb's own reprocessing of the public reads used fastp at Q25 and MiXCR and kept productive beta chains. CDR3 protein duplicates are merged, each entry listing the most common genes and DNA. The sample table lists roughly 32,000 distinct CDR3 sequences, about 6.6% of them with a count of one. The ten largest clonotypes hold roughly 22% of the sample. Sequences were derived from PBMCs, either bulk or a sorted T-cell subset (CD4+, CD8+, memory, or dextramer-sorted; not recorded which), sampled on the day of the first yellow fever vaccination. The receptors here all came from a man in his late teens or twenties who received the YFV17D yellow fever vaccine.

This clonotype has at least ten counts. V and J are TRBV5-1 and TRBJ2-3, with 9 bases identical to TRBD2. Germline-derived CDR1 and CDR2 are SGHRS and YFSETQ. V lost 0 bases, J lost 1 base, and 3 bases stayed unmatched. The CDR3 covers 16 residues. CDR3 DNA sequence: TGCGCCAGCAGCTTGGAAGTAGCGGGGGGCACAGATACGCAGTATTTT. This encodes CASSLEVAGGTDTQYF.

This clonotype was observed at least ten times. The chain is built from TRBV6-1 and TRBJ2-1, with a weak D call TRBD1 (6 bases). V shed 6 bases and J shed 12 bases, with 18 bases lying between them. The CDR3 sequence is 13 residues long. Per germline, CDR1 MNHNS and CDR2 SASEGT. CDR3: CASRRGQGPGQFF. Written as DNA, the CDR3 is TGTGCCAGCAGAAGAGGGCAGGGGCCGGGGCAGTTCTTC.

This clonotype was detected many times. This chain uses TRBV10-1 with TRBJ2-2; D possibly corresponds to TRBD2 (5 bases). Germline values: CDR1 WNHNN, CDR2 SYGVQD (reference sequence). V lost 2 bases to trimming and J lost 5 bases, with 12 bases between them. CDR3 length: 15 amino acids. CDR3 sequence: CASSETLAGTGELFF. CDR3 coding DNA: TGCGCCAGCAGTGAGACCCTAGCTGGGACCGGGGAGCTGTTTTTT.

This clonotype was seen repeatedly, ten times or more. This chain links TRBV6-4 with TRBJ1-5; D is unclear. The V gene's germline CDR1 is MRHNA and CDR2 SNTAGT. V was cut by 1 base and J by 2 bases, with 9 bases left in between. The CDR3 loop spans 15 amino acids. The CDR3 here is CASSDLVFCNQPQHF. DNA of the CDR3: TGTGCCAGCAGTGACTTGGTATTTTGCAATCAGCCCCAGCATTTT.

The table lists this clonotype with many counts. V gene TRBV7-2 combines with J gene TRBJ1-5; 8 positions agree with TRBD1. Trimming at V came to 3 bases and at J to 7 bases, leaving 2 bases not matched to a gene. Germline CDR1 SGHTA, CDR2 FQGNSA. The CDR3 length is 13 residues. CDR3 residues: CASSLTGAQPQHF. Here the CDR3 DNA reads TGTGCCAGCAGCTTGACAGGGGCCCAGCCCCAGCATTTT. Full variable domain (outside the CDR3, taken from reference TRBV7-2 and TRBJ1-5): GAGVSQSPSNKVTEKGKDVELRCDPISGHTALYWYRQSLGQGLEFLIYFQGNSAPDKSGLPSDRFSAERTGGSVSTLTIQRTQQEDSAVYLCASSLTGAQPQHFGDGTRLSIL.

This clonotype has only a few counts. The chain employs TRBV5-1 and TRBJ2-3, with TRBD2 matching over 12 bases. CDR1 is SGHRS and CDR2 is YFSETQ in the germline V gene. Germline trimming cut 4 bases from V and 0 bases from J; bases unmatched to any gene: 3. This CDR3 region has 16 residues. The CDR3 nucleotides read TGCGCCAGCAGCCCCGGACTAGCGGGGAGCACAGATACGCAGTATTTT. It yields the protein CASSPGLAGSTDTQYF. The variable domain in full, completed from reference TRBV5-1 and TRBJ2-3, reads KAGVTQTPRYLIKTRGQQVTLSCSPISGHRSVSWYQQTPGQGLQFLFEYFSETQRNKGNFPGRFSGRQFSNSRSEMNVSTLELGDSALYLCASSPGLAGSTDTQYFGPGTRLTVL.

This clonotype was seen many times. The V gene is TRBV7-2, the J gene TRBJ2-1; D uncertain. Looked up from germline, CDR1 is SGHTA and CDR2 is FQGNSA. The CDR3 covers 16 residues. V was trimmed by 0 bases and J by 7 bases, leaving 16 bases between them. CDR3 sequence: CASSLARLEGENEQFF. The DNA of the CDR3 is TGTGCCAGCAGCTTAGCCCGTCTAGAAGGTGAGAATGAGCAGTTCTTC.

In this sample, this clonotype turned up many times. In DNA, the CDR3 is TGTGCCAGCAGCCAGACAGGGGGGAATCAGCCCCAGCATTTT. Protein: CASSQTGGNQPQHF. The V and J genes are TRBV7-9 and TRBJ1-5; 9 bases align to TRBD1. CDR3 length equals 14 residues. With 5 bases clipped from V and 4 bases from J, the junction kept 3 bases outside the gene matches. CDR1 is SEHNR and CDR2 is FQNEAQ in the germline V gene (reference sequence). The entire variable domain, with the rest obtained from reference TRBV7-9 and TRBJ1-5, is as follows: DTGVSQNPRHKITKRGQNVTFRCDPISEHNRLYWYRQTLGQGPEFLTYFQNEAQLEKSRLLSDRFSAERPKGSFSTLEIQRTEQGDSAMYLCASSQTGGNQPQHFGDGTRLSIL.

In its sample, this clonotype was seen many times. V gene TRBV27 combines with J gene TRBJ1-1; D unclear. Germline V gene data show CDR1 as MNHEY and CDR2 as SMNVEV (reference sequence). The CDR3 is 15 residues long. V gave up 4 bases and J gave up 6 bases, with 18 bases separating them. CDR3: CASSSGVYMASEAFF. As DNA, the CDR3 is TGTGCCAGCAGTTCCGGGGTTTACATGGCCTCTGAAGCTTTCTTT.

This clonotype was counted at least ten times. The chain combines TRBV7-2 with TRBJ1-6; maybe TRBD1 (5 bases). The CDR3 loop spans 13 amino acids. Germline-derived CDR1 and CDR2 are SGHTA and FQGNSA. V lost 5 bases, J lost 9 bases, and 11 bases lay in between. CDR3: CASSPGGGSPLHF. CDR3 nucleotide sequence: TGTGCCAGCAGCCCCGGGGGAGGTTCACCCCTCCACTTT.

This clonotype has ten or more counts. This rearrangement joins TRBV10-3 to TRBJ2-5; weak D call: TRBD2 (6 bases). CDR3 length: 12 residues. Trimming removed 8 bases from V and 9 bases from J, with 16 bases in between. CDR1 and CDR2 from the germline V gene are ENHRY and SYGVKD. The CDR3 region has the DNA TGTGCCATCGAAGGGGACGGAGGGGCCCAGTACTTC. Its protein is CAIEGDGGAQYF.

This clonotype was observed at least ten times. This chain links TRBV5-1 with TRBJ2-1; 7 bases are a match to TRBD1. This CDR3 region has 15 residues. Looked up from germline, CDR1 is SGHRS and CDR2 is YFSETQ. With V trimmed by 8 bases and J by 0 bases, 8 bases remained unmatched. CDR3 protein: CARPPEGASYNEQFF. As DNA, the CDR3 is TGCGCCAGGCCGCCCGAGGGGGCCTCCTACAATGAGCAGTTCTTC. The full variable domain, completed using reference TRBV5-1 and TRBJ2-1, is KAGVTQTPRYLIKTRGQQVTLSCSPISGHRSVSWYQQTPGQGLQFLFEYFSETQRNKGNFPGRFSGRQFSNSRSEMNVSTLELGDSALYLCARPPEGASYNEQFFGPGTRLTVL.

V is TRBV9 and J is TRBJ2-1, with D perhaps TRBD2 (6 bases). From germline, CDR1 is SGDLS and CDR2 YYNGEE. Between the trimmed V and J ends, which lost 0 bases and 10 bases, there was a span of 17 bases. The CDR3 contains 15 residues. CDR3 amino acids: CASSVGQPGLGEQFF. The CDR3 DNA reads TGTGCCAGCAGCGTAGGTCAGCCGGGACTTGGGGAGCAGTTCTTC.

This clonotype was seen repeatedly, ten times or more. The V and J genes are TRBV7-6 and TRBJ1-1; 7 nucleotides align to TRBD1. Looked up from germline, CDR1 is SGHVS and CDR2 is FNYEAQ. This CDR3 has 13 residues. Losses at the gene ends were 5 bases for V and 3 bases for J; bases not matched to a gene: 3. In nucleotides, the CDR3 is TGTGCCAGCAGCCGGGGACAGTACACTGAAGCTTTCTTT. It codes for CASSRGQYTEAFF.

This clonotype has ten or more counts. Its ends do not fully match the called genes, so a read error is possible. The chain couples TRBV2 to TRBJ2-2, with D perhaps matching TRBD1 or TRBD2 (7 bases each). The CDR3 covers 13 residues. CDR1 is SNHLY, CDR2 FYNNEI, per germline. The CDR3 DNA reads as TGTGCCGGCAGGGGGGGGAACACCGGGGAGCTGTTTTTT. Translated, it gives CAGRGGNTGELFF.

The genes are TRBV11-1 and TRBJ1-1; no clear D gene. V shed 3 bases and J shed 3 bases, with 8 bases lying between them. Germline V gene lookup returns CDR1 SGHAT and CDR2 FQDESV (reference sequence). CDR3 length: 13 residues. CDR3 nucleotide sequence: TGTGCCAGCAGCTTTAAGGTGGACACTGAAGCTTTCTTT. Protein product: CASSFKVDTEAFF.

This clonotype was observed many times. This chain connects TRBV25-1 to TRBJ2-7, with D possibly being TRBD1 (5 bases). CDR1 is MGHDK and CDR2 is SYGVNS in the germline V gene. V lost 1 base to trimming and J lost 2 bases, with 9 bases between them. The CDR3 spans 14 residues. Here the CDR3 reads CASSEWGRTYEQYF. The DNA of the CDR3 is TGTGCCAGCAGTGAATGGGGCAGGACCTACGAGCAGTACTTC.

The table lists this clonotype with many counts. The rearrangement joins TRBV2 to TRBJ2-5; D might be TRBD2 (5 bases). V lost 9 bases and J lost 0, with 11 bases in between. The CDR3 sequence is 13 residues long. Germline V CDR1 and CDR2: SNHLY, FYNNEI. The CDR3 loop reads CASDYTYQETQYF. The CDR3 nucleotides are TGTGCCAGTGACTATACGTACCAAGAGACCCAGTACTTC.

In its sample, this clonotype was seen many times. The chain recombines TRBV12-3 or TRBV12-4 with TRBJ2-1; 8 bases are a match to TRBD2. Trimming cost V 4 bases and J 7 bases; bases outside gene matches: 15. This CDR3 contains 17 residues. The CDR3 region is CASSYPFGAGDLNEQFF. The CDR3 DNA reads TGTGCCAGCAGTTACCCCTTTGGAGCGGGGGACTTAAATGAGCAGTTCTTC.

This clonotype was seen repeatedly, ten times or more. This chain uses TRBV6-5 with TRBJ1-5; 9 bases match TRBD1. CDR1 and CDR2 (germline): MNHEY, SVGAGI. J was trimmed by 6 bases and V by 6 bases; bases with no gene match: 9. The CDR3 runs 15 residues. CDR3 residues: CASRPTGGYSQPQHF. The CDR3 region has the DNA TGTGCCAGCAGACCGACAGGGGGGTATAGTCAGCCCCAGCATTTT.

This clonotype has a count of ten or more. The gene calls are TRBV4-2 and TRBJ1-2; TRBD1 agrees at 9 bases. The germline CDR1 and CDR2 sequences are LGHNA and YNFKEQ. Losses at the gene ends were 0 bases for V and 7 bases for J; bases not matched to a gene: 6. The CDR3 extends over 15 amino acids. The CDR3: CASSQDWGQGGGYTF. In DNA form, the CDR3 reads TGTGCCAGCAGCCAAGATTGGGGACAGGGTGGTGGCTACACCTTC.